This T cell receptor beta chain originates from a study of blood T cells in healthy people across ages. The donors, aged about 6 to 90, were healthy Caucasians from Russia. PBMCs were isolated at a quantity of at least 6 million per sample. Points from the study as a whole: Older age went with lower TCR beta diversity per million T cells, in a roughly linear way.

A second 7 to 11 cycle PCR used barcoded and J-beta primers. A single record per CDR3 protein comes from TCRdb applying MiXCR to the 5' RACE reads. The profile shows roughly 1.7 million distinct CDR3 sequences, 30% to 40% of them singletons. In the case of this clonotype: Its antigen remains unknown.

The CDR3 totals 12 residues. V was cut by 6 bases and J by 4 bases, with 8 bases left in between. This sequence was found in a woman aged 30 to 39 in good health. Sequencing was done on a sample of blood. This chain uses TRBV12-3 or TRBV12-4 with TRBJ2-3; D is undetermined. CDR3 sequence reads: CASRVWPDTQYF. The CDR3 region has the DNA TGTGCCAGCAGAGTGTGGCCAGATACGCAGTATTTT.